What follows are 19 T cell receptor beta chains derived from one specimen sequenced in a study of cytomegalovirus exposure and HLA in healthy donors. The PCR ran on 60 Vbeta and 13 Jbeta primers. Assay: immunoSEQ multiplex PCR; the TCRdb copy retains only in-frame clones and omits some. The table includes some 140,000 clones, approximately 79% detected once. The sample was PBMCs. The source is a man aged 35-49 years in good health and CMV-seropositive.

The count of this clone is one. The chain employs TRBV27 and TRBJ1-1; no clear D. V dropped 2 bases and J dropped 0 bases, with 10 bases sitting between them. The CDR3 extends over 15 amino acids. The germline V gene has CDR1 MNHEY and CDR2 SMNVEV (reference sequence). CDR3 DNA: TGTGCCAGCAGTTTACTTTCCCTATTGAACACTGAAGCTTTCTTT. This gives the protein CASSLLSLLNTEAFF.

V is TRBV25-1 and J is TRBJ2-7; TRBD1 is a possible D gene (6 bases). V lost 5 bases and J 3 bases, leaving 11 bases between the germline ends. This CDR3 has 13 residues. The V gene's germline CDR1 is MGHDK and CDR2 SYGVNS. CDR3 amino acids: CASSIQGNYEQYF. CDR3 nucleotide sequence: TGTGCCAGCAGTATACAGGGAAACTACGAGCAGTACTTC.

The rearrangement links TRBV15 to TRBJ1-1; TRBD1 might be the D (5 bases). Germline assignment: CDR1 LNHNV and CDR2 YYDKDF (reference sequence). V gave up 11 bases and J gave up 2 bases, with 15 bases separating them. CDR3 length: 13 residues. CDR3 nucleotides: TGTGCCGCAGCACAGGTAGAAAACACTGAAGCTTTCTTT. Its protein product is CAAAQVENTEAFF.

The rearrangement links TRBV19 to TRBJ2-2; unclear D gene. V gave up 0 bases and J gave up 8 bases, with 13 bases separating them. The germline gives CDR1 LNHDA, CDR2 SQIVND (reference sequence). The CDR3 is 15 residues long. CDR3 sequence: CASSIDGWPEGELFF. The CDR3 coding sequence is TGTGCCAGTAGTATAGACGGGTGGCCGGAGGGGGAGCTGTTTTTT. Based on the CDR3 plus reference TRBV19 and TRBJ2-2, the full variable domain is DGGITQSPKYLFRKEGQNVTLSCEQNLNHDAMYWYRQDPGQGLRLIYYSQIVNDFQKGDIAEGYSVSREKKESFPLTVTSAQKNPTAFYLCASSIDGWPEGELFFGEGSRLTVL.

This clone was counted once. The V call is TRBV5-1, the J call TRBJ1-3, with 8 bases lining up with TRBD1. CDR1 is SGHRS and CDR2 is YFSETQ in the germline V gene. V lost 1 base to trimming and J lost 4 bases; unmatched junction nucleotides: 4. The CDR3 totals 15 residues. CDR3 sequence: CASSLLGTGGNTIYF. CDR3 DNA: TGCGCCAGCAGCTTGCTCGGGACAGGCGGAAACACCATATATTTT.

This rearrangement joins TRBV19 to TRBJ1-4, with D possibly TRBD1 on 5 matching bases. V was cut by 11 bases and J by 6 bases, with 16 bases left in between. From germline, CDR1 is LNHDA and CDR2 SQIVND (reference sequence). This CDR3 region has 13 residues. This CDR3 reads CAGRDPIDEKLFF. As DNA, the CDR3 is TGTGCCGGGCGGGACCCTATAGATGAAAAACTGTTTTTT.

Only a few counts were recorded for this clone. This chain uses TRBV6-6 with TRBJ2-7, with D tentatively TRBD1 (6 bases). The V end was cut by 0 bases, the J end by 5 bases, with 11 bases between. This CDR3 has 14 residues. CDR1 is MNHNY, CDR2 SVGAGI, per germline (reference sequence). CDR3 region: CASSYSQGPDEQYF. The CDR3 DNA sequence: TGTGCCAGCAGTTACTCCCAGGGGCCAGACGAGCAGTACTTC.

This clone showed up just a few times. The chain uses TRBV7-9 and TRBJ2-5, with no clear D. V was trimmed by 3 bases and J by 5 bases, leaving 16 bases between them. CDR1 SEHNR and CDR2 FQNEAQ come from the germline V gene (reference sequence). The CDR3 runs 15 residues. CDR3 in amino acids: CASSFSMWPRETQYF. CDR3 DNA: TGTGCCAGCAGCTTCTCGATGTGGCCTAGGGAGACCCAGTACTTC.

V is TRBV4-1 and J is TRBJ2-7; D gene uncertain. CDR1 and CDR2 (germline): MGHRA, YSYEKL. V lost 2 bases and J lost 3, with 14 bases in between. The CDR3 sequence is 15 residues long. The CDR3 DNA reads as TGCGCCAGCAGCCAACCCCAGGCCGGCAACTACGAGCAGTACTTC. Translated: CASSQPQAGNYEQYF.

CDR3 sequence reads: CASSLGTSGRAGELFF. The CDR3 DNA reads TGTGCCAGCAGCTTAGGGACTAGCGGGAGAGCCGGGGAGCTGTTTTTT. The V and J genes are TRBV7-9 and TRBJ2-2; 13 bases align to TRBD2. Germline trimming cut 1 base from V and 6 bases from J; bases unmatched to any gene: 2. Germline CDR1 SEHNR, CDR2 FQNEAQ (reference sequence). This CDR3 is 16 amino acids long.

The CDR3 here is CASSRRMGGNEQFF. The CDR3 DNA reads TGCGCCAGCAGCCGACGAATGGGGGGCAATGAGCAGTTCTTC. V gene TRBV5-1 combines with J gene TRBJ2-1, with D maybe TRBD2 (6 bases). The germline V and J ends were trimmed by 4 bases and 6 bases, with 14 bases remaining between them. Germline CDR1 and CDR2: SGHRS and YFSETQ. The CDR3 is 14 residues long. Together with reference TRBV5-1 and TRBJ2-1, the CDR3 gives the full variable domain: KAGVTQTPRYLIKTRGQQVTLSCSPISGHRSVSWYQQTPGQGLQFLFEYFSETQRNKGNFPGRFSGRQFSNSRSEMNVSTLELGDSALYLCASSRRMGGNEQFFGPGTRLTVL.

This clone is a singleton in its sample. The V and J genes are TRBV6-5 and TRBJ2-7; 15 bases map to TRBD2. The V segment lost 7 bases and the J segment 5 bases; nucleotides outside the gene matches: 3. This CDR3 is 14 amino acids long. The V gene's germline CDR1 is MNHEY and CDR2 SVGAGI. The DNA of the CDR3 is TGTGCCAGCACCCGGACTAGCGGGAGGGACGAGCAGTACTTC. This encodes CASTRTSGRDEQYF.

V gene TRBV29-1 combines with J gene TRBJ2-1; 9 nucleotides match TRBD2. Trimming took 0 bases from V and 7 from J; bases not matched to a gene: 7. Germline values: CDR1 SQVTM, CDR2 ANQGSEA. The CDR3 sequence is 15 residues long. CDR3 protein: CSVEDRAGGPNEQFF. CDR3 bases: TGCAGCGTTGAAGATCGCGCGGGAGGGCCGAATGAGCAGTTCTTC.

The rearrangement links TRBV13 to TRBJ2-5, with D possibly matching TRBD1 (5 bases). The CDR3 is 16 residues long. Per germline, CDR1 PRHDT and CDR2 FYEKMQ (reference sequence). V lost 3 bases and J 4 bases, leaving 18 bases between the germline ends. In DNA, the CDR3 is TGTGCCAGCAGCTTCCTCTCAGGGTCGGGTAGAGAGACCCAGTACTTC. Translated, it gives CASSFLSGSGRETQYF.

The V call is TRBV7-3, the J call TRBJ2-6, with D possibly being TRBD1 (5 bases). This CDR3 is 14 amino acids long. V was cut by 5 bases and J by 3 bases, with 8 bases left in between. CDR1 is SGHTA, CDR2 FQGTGA, per germline. The CDR3 protein is CASSPTGGANVLTF. The CDR3 DNA is TGTGCCAGCAGCCCTACAGGTGGGGCCAACGTCCTGACTTTC. The whole variable domain, remainder taken from reference TRBV7-3 and TRBJ2-6, is GAGVSQTPSNKVTEKGKYVELRCDPISGHTALYWYRQSLGQGPEFLIYFQGTGAADDSGLPNDRFFAVRPEGSVSTLKIQRTERGDSAVYLCASSPTGGANVLTFGAGSRLTVL.

CDR3 sequence (DNA): TGCAGCGTTGTTTCGGGTGGGTCCGGGGAGCTGTTTTTT. It yields the protein CSVVSGGSGELFF. The chain employs TRBV29-1 and TRBJ2-2, with D unresolved. V was trimmed by 4 bases and J by 6 bases, leaving 12 bases between them. The germline V gene has CDR1 SQVTM and CDR2 ANQGSEA. This CDR3 region has 13 residues.

This clone has only one observation. The rearrangement links TRBV18 to TRBJ1-3, with TRBD1 identical over 10 bases. The V gene's germline CDR1 is KGHSH and CDR2 LQKENI. Unmatched junction bases numbered 4, after V lost 3 bases and J lost 2 bases. This CDR3 comprises 16 residues. CDR3 bases: TGTGCCAGCTCACCGTCTGGGACAGGGGCTGGAAACACCATATATTTT. Amino acid sequence: CASSPSGTGAGNTIYF.

The chain employs TRBV9 and TRBJ2-7, with 8 bases identical to TRBD1. Germline V lookup: CDR1 SGDLS, CDR2 YYNGEE. V gave up 4 bases and J gave up 3 bases; unmatched junction bases: 6. This CDR3 is built from 14 residues. The CDR3 sequence: CASSPRQGSYEQYF. In DNA form, the CDR3 reads TGTGCCAGCAGCCCTCGACAGGGGAGCTACGAGCAGTACTTC.

The chain has TRBV12-2 and TRBJ2-3; the table assigns TRBD2, which was not confirmed against the DNA. TRBV12-2 is described as a pseudogene. The length of the CDR3 is 16 residues. CDR3 region: CASRAGLAGVGDTQYF. Written as DNA, the CDR3 is TGTGCAAGTCGCGCCGGACTAGCGGGAGTTGGGGATACGCAGTATTTT.